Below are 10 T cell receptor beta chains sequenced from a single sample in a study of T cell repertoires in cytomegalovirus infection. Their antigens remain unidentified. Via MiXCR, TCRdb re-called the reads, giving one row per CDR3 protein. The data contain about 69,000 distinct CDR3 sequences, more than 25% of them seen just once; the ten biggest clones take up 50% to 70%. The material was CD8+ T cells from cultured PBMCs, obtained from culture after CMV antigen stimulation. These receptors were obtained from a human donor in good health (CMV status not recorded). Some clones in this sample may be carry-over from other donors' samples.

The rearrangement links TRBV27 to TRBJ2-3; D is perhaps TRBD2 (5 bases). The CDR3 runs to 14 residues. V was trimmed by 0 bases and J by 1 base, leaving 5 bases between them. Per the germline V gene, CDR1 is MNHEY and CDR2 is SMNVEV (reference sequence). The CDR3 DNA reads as TGTGCCAGCAGTTTATCACTAGGCACAGATACGCAGTATTTT. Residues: CASSLSLGTDTQYF.

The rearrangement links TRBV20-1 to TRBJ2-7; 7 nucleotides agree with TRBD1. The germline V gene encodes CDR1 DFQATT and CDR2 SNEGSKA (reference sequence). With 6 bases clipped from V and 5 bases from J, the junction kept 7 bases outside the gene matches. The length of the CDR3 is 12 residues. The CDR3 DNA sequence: TGCAGTGCGAGACGGACAGGCGACGAGCAGTACTTC. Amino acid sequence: CSARRTGDEQYF.

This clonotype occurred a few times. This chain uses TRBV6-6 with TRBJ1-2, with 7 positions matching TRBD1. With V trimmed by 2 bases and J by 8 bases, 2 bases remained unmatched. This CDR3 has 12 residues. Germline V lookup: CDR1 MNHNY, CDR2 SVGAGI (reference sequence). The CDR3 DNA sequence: TGTGCCAGCAGTTACACACAGGGGGGCTACACCTTC. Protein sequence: CASSYTQGGYTF.

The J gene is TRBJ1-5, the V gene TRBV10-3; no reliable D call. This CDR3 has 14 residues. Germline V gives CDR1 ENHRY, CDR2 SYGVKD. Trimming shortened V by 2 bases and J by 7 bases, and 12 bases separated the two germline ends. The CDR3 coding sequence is TGTGCCATCAGTGAGGCTCCTCGGTGGCAGCCCCAGCATTTT. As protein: CAISEAPRWQPQHF.

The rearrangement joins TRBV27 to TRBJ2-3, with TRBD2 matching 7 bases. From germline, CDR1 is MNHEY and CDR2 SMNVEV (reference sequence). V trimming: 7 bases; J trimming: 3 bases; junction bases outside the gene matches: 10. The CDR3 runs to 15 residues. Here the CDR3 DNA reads TGTGCCAGCAAATCCGCTAGCGGATTTACAGATACGCAGTATTTT. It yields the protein CASKSASGFTDTQYF.

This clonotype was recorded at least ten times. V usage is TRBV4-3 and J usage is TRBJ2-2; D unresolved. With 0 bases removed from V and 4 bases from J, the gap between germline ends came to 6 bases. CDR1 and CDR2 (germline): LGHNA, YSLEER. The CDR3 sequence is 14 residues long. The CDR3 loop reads CASSQDGATGELFF. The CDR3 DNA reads TGCGCCAGCAGCCAAGACGGAGCCACCGGGGAGCTGTTTTTT.

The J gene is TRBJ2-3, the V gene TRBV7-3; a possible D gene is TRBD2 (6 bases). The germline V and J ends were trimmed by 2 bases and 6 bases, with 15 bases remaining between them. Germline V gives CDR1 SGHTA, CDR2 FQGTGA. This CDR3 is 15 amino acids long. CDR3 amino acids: CASSLSGSRGDTQYF. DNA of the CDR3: TGTGCCAGCAGCTTATCGGGTAGCCGGGGGGATACGCAGTATTTT.

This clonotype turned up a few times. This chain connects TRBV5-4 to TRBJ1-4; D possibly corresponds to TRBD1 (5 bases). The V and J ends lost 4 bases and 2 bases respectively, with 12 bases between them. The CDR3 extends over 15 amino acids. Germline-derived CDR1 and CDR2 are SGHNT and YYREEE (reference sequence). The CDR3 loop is CASSRTGPTNEKLFF. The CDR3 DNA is TGTGCCAGCAGCAGAACAGGACCGACTAATGAAAAACTGTTTTTT. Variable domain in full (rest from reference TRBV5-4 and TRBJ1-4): ETGVTQSPTHLIKTRGQQVTLRCSSQSGHNTVSWYQQALGQGPQFIFQYYREEENGRGNFPPRFSGLQFPNYSSELNVNALELDDSALYLCASSRTGPTNEKLFFGSGTQLSVL.

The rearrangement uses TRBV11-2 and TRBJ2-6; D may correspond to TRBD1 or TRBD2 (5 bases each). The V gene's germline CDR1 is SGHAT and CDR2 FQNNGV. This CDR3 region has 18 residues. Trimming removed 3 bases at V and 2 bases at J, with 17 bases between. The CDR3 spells CASSFSGTARAGANVLTF. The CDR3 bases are TGTGCCAGCAGCTTTTCTGGGACCGCTAGGGCTGGGGCCAACGTCCTGACTTTC.

This chain's CDR3 is CAISGSISEQYF. CDR3 DNA sequence: TGTGCCATCAGTGGGTCGATTTCCGAGCAGTACTTC. The chain combines TRBV10-3 with TRBJ2-7, with D hard to call. In germline, CDR1 is ENHRY, CDR2 SYGVKD. CDR3 size: 12 residues. Trimming took off 4 bases at V and 6 bases at J, with 10 bases between the two ends.